The 12 T cell receptor beta chains given below trace back to one sample, sequenced in a study of blood T cell repertoires in COVID-19 (dated by TCRdb to about 2020). Libraries were made using the immunoSEQ multiplex PCR assay. In TCRdb, the immuneACCESS table is reduced to in-frame sequences with V and J assigned. These tables do not hold every clone; where another copy was compared, an unresolved V gene accounts for under half, and the others remain unexplained. For this sample the table gives about 150,000 clones, of which around three quarters were detected only once. The ten top clones hold roughly 1.5% of the sample. The specimen was peripheral blood. These receptors were collected from an elderly man with acute or convalescent COVID-19.

The chain recombines TRBV4-3 with TRBJ1-2; D is ambiguous. V lost 0 bases and J lost 2, with 10 bases in between. Per germline, CDR1 LGHNA and CDR2 YSLEER. The CDR3 consists of 15 residues. CDR3: CASSQEASGNYGYTF. As DNA, the CDR3 is TGCGCCAGCAGCCAAGAAGCGTCGGGGAACTATGGCTACACCTTC.

The V and J genes are TRBV18 and TRBJ1-1; D is perhaps TRBD1 (6 bases). The germline V gene encodes CDR1 KGHSH and CDR2 LQKENI. The CDR3 runs 14 residues. Trimming took off 5 bases at V and 4 bases at J, with 14 bases between the two ends. The CDR3 DNA sequence: TGTGCCAGCTCAACGGACAGTCGTAGCACTGAAGCTTTCTTT. Protein sequence: CASSTDSRSTEAFF.

The V gene is TRBV10-3, the J gene TRBJ2-3; the D gene is possibly TRBD2 (6 bases). The length of the CDR3 is 15 residues. Trimming took 2 bases from V and 2 from J, leaving 11 bases between them. Germline V CDR1 and CDR2: ENHRY, SYGVKD. CDR3 nucleotides: TGTGCCATCAGTGAGGGAGGGAGGAACACAGATACGCAGTATTTT. Amino acid sequence: CAISEGGRNTDTQYF.

The V call is TRBV4-3, the J call TRBJ1-4; D not resolved. The length of the CDR3 is 15 residues. Germline CDR1 reads LGHNA; CDR2 reads YSLEER. Deletions cut 1 base from V and 4 bases from J, with 10 bases between. CDR3: CASSQGHSLNEKLFF. The CDR3 DNA is TGCGCCAGCAGCCAAGGGCACAGTCTTAATGAAAAACTGTTTTTT.

This chain links TRBV28 with TRBJ1-2; D may be TRBD1 (6 bases). CDR3 size: 14 residues. Germline lookup yields CDR1 MDHEN and CDR2 SYDVKM. Trimming stripped 3 bases from V and 1 base from J, with 9 bases between. The CDR3 coding sequence is TGTGCCAGCAGTTTGGGAGGGGGTAACTATGGCTACACCTTC. This sequence encodes CASSLGGGNYGYTF.

The chain carries TRBV6-5 and TRBJ2-2, with 10 bases matching TRBD2. In germline, CDR1 is MNHEY, CDR2 SVGAGI. The CDR3 covers 15 residues. V gave up 8 bases and J gave up 7 bases; unmatched junction bases: 10. CDR3 coding DNA: TGTGCCAGCCGCCCCCAGCGGGGGGGCGTCGGGGAGCTGTTTTTT. As protein: CASRPQRGGVGELFF.

This chain links TRBV18 with TRBJ1-2, with 7 nucleotides matching TRBD1. CDR3 length equals 13 residues. Germline V lookup: CDR1 KGHSH, CDR2 LQKENI. The ends lost 5 bases at V and 5 bases at J; junction bases unmatched: 5. The CDR3 nucleotides read TGTGCCAGCTCAGCCGGGACAGCTTATGGCTACACCTTC. Protein sequence: CASSAGTAYGYTF.

The chain combines TRBV5-4 with TRBJ1-2, with 9 bases identical to TRBD1. The V gene's germline CDR1 is SGHNT and CDR2 YYREEE (reference sequence). J was trimmed by 4 bases and V by 2 bases; bases with no gene match: 9. The CDR3 has 16 residues. CDR3 nucleotides: TGTGCCAGCAGCTTCTATAGGGACAGGGAGGGCTATGGCTACACCTTC. This encodes CASSFYRDREGYGYTF.

The chain couples TRBV6-1 to TRBJ1-5, with D perhaps TRBD1 (6 bases). V dropped 3 bases and J dropped 7 bases, with 16 bases sitting between them. Germline V gene lookup returns CDR1 MNHNS and CDR2 SASEGT. There are 15 residues in the CDR3. CDR3 DNA sequence: TGTGCCAGCAGTGAGGGTGGGGGACACAGACAGCCCCAGCATTTT. Protein: CASSEGGGHRQPQHF.

The rearrangement links TRBV6-5 to TRBJ2-7; TRBD1 matches at 7 bases. Germline trimming cut 6 bases from V and 1 base from J; bases unmatched to any gene: 9. This CDR3 comprises 15 residues. The germline V gene encodes CDR1 MNHEY and CDR2 SVGAGI. DNA for the CDR3: TGTGCCAGCAGCCTCGGGACAGTCGGGTCCTACGAGCAGTACTTC. Its protein product is CASSLGTVGSYEQYF.

The chain has TRBV29-1 and TRBJ1-5; D possibly corresponds to TRBD1 (5 bases). Trimming shortened V by 3 bases and J by 2 bases, and 8 bases separated the two germline ends. Germline CDR1 SQVTM, CDR2 ANQGSEA. The CDR3 extends over 13 amino acids. The chain's CDR3 is CSVDIGGNQPQHF. The CDR3 DNA reads as TGCAGCGTTGATATAGGGGGCAATCAGCCCCAGCATTTT.

V is TRBV21-1 and J is TRBJ1-2; the tabulated D call, TRBD1, remains unverified against the DNA. TRBV21-1 is tagged as a pseudogene. The CDR3 is made up of 15 amino acids. CDR3 nucleotides: TGTGCCAGCAGCAGATGCAGGGGGCCCATCTATGGCTACACCTTC. This gives the protein CASSRCRGPIYGYTF.